Below, 12 T cell receptor beta chains from the same sample are listed, as sequenced in a study of blood T cell repertoires in COVID-19. Clones were sequenced by immunoSEQ multiplex PCR, and TCRdb holds only the in-frame ones, with some missing. This table has fewer than 200,000 clones, about 85% appearing once. Sequenced input: peripheral blood. Receptor source: a woman aged 80 or older with acute or convalescent COVID-19.

J is TRBJ2-5 and V is TRBV29-1, with D uncertain. Per germline, CDR1 SQVTM and CDR2 ANQGSEA. Trimming stripped 7 bases from V and 2 bases from J, with 14 bases between. CDR3 size: 13 residues. In DNA, the CDR3 is TGCAGCGCTGTCACCCCAACACAAGAGACCCAGTACTTC. This gives the protein CSAVTPTQETQYF.

J is TRBJ2-3 and V is TRBV5-1; 7 nucleotides agree with TRBD2. Germline values: CDR1 SGHRS, CDR2 YFSETQ. V was pared by 0 bases and J by 2 bases, with 9 bases of the junction left unmatched. There are 17 residues in the CDR3. The CDR3 DNA is TGCGCCAGCAGCTTGGTGGCGGGAGTTGGTAACACAGATACGCAGTATTTT. The encoded protein is CASSLVAGVGNTDTQYF.

The chain joins TRBV25-1 to TRBJ2-1; unclear D gene. The CDR3 totals 14 residues. CDR1 and CDR2 (germline): MGHDK, SYGVNS. Trimming took off 3 bases at V and 2 bases at J, with 8 bases between the two ends. The CDR3 DNA reads as TGTGCCAGCAGTGACGGCGGAACCTACAATGAGCAGTTCTTC. This codes for CASSDGGTYNEQFF.

The chain uses TRBV29-1 and TRBJ2-1, with 7 bases matching TRBD1. After removal of 3 bases from V and 8 bases from J, the junction contained 10 bases not matched to a gene. Germline V gives CDR1 SQVTM, CDR2 ANQGSEA. This CDR3 contains 14 residues. DNA of the CDR3: TGCAGCGTTGAGTCAGGACAGGAGATCCATGAGCAGTTCTTC. Protein product: CSVESGQEIHEQFF.

The chain recombines TRBV21-1 with TRBJ2-2; the table's D call TRBD1 went unverified against the DNA. TRBV21-1 is reported as a pseudogene. The CDR3 runs to 14 residues. The CDR3 coding sequence is TGTGCCAGCTGCGCAGGGGTTGGCACCGGGGAGCTGTTTTTT. Translation gives CASCAGVGTGELFF.

V is TRBV5-8 and J is TRBJ2-1, with 8 bases that match TRBD1. Germline values: CDR1 SGHTS, CDR2 YDEGEE. The length of the CDR3 is 17 residues. Unmatched junction bases numbered 10, after V lost 1 base and J lost 4 bases. The CDR3 DNA reads TGTGCCAGCAGCTTGTTCTCATGGCAGGGGGCGTACAATGAGCAGTTCTTC. This gives the protein CASSLFSWQGAYNEQFF.

This chain uses TRBV4-1 with TRBJ2-7; D gene unclear. In germline, CDR1 is MGHRA, CDR2 YSYEKL. V gave up 2 bases and J gave up 3 bases, with 17 bases separating them. CDR3 length: 16 amino acids. CDR3 coding DNA: TGCGCCAGCAGCCAACTAGATAGCACCCCAATCTACGAGCAGTACTTC. Protein sequence: CASSQLDSTPIYEQYF.

This rearrangement joins TRBV7-9 to TRBJ1-2; D is ambiguous. The CDR3 has 14 amino acids. Germline V gives CDR1 SEHNR, CDR2 FQNEAQ (reference sequence). With 2 bases removed from V and 3 bases from J, the gap between germline ends came to 10 bases. The CDR3 loop reads CASSLPGLDYGYTF. CDR3 sequence (DNA): TGTGCCAGCAGCTTACCTGGACTGGACTATGGCTACACCTTC.

The chain has TRBV5-5 and TRBJ2-7, with D unresolved. V lost 3 bases, J lost 2 bases, and 6 bases lay in between. Per germline, CDR1 SGHKS and CDR2 YYEKEE (reference sequence). This CDR3 is built from 12 residues. The CDR3 here is CASSSTAYEQYF. CDR3 DNA: TGTGCCAGCAGCTCAACAGCCTACGAGCAGTACTTC.

This clone occurred once. V usage is TRBV7-9 and J usage is TRBJ2-1; tentatively, D is TRBD2 (7 bases). The CDR3 contains 16 residues. Per germline, CDR1 SEHNR and CDR2 FQNEAQ (reference sequence). Trimming pared 5 bases from V and 3 bases from J, leaving 17 bases between. CDR3 protein: CASSPGGGGGYNEQFF. DNA for the CDR3: TGTGCCAGCAGCCCCGGTGGGGGAGGGGGCTACAATGAGCAGTTCTTC.

The chain joins TRBV21-1 to TRBJ2-5; the DNA was not compared with TRBD2, the D call given in the table. TRBV21-1 represents a pseudogene. This CDR3 is 16 amino acids long. The CDR3 DNA follows: TGTGCCAGCAGCAAATGGGGAGCGGGGGGTCAAGAGACCCAGTACTTC. As protein: CASSKWGAGGQETQYF.

The chain is built from TRBV2 and TRBJ1-2; TRBD1 might be the D (5 bases). Germline-derived CDR1 and CDR2 are SNHLY and FYNNEI. The CDR3 extends over 15 amino acids. Trimming took 0 bases from V and 4 from J, leaving 12 bases between them. The CDR3 is CASSEAPGSIYGYTF. The CDR3 coding sequence is TGTGCCAGCAGTGAAGCACCAGGGTCCATCTATGGCTACACCTTC.